Given below is one T cell receptor beta chain in context. Its antigen is undetermined. This same CDR3 is encoded by further DNA sequences in the sample. Genomic DNA of every subset was divided equally among multiple immunoSEQ plates. The repertoire was sequenced with immunoSEQ multiplex PCR; TCRdb's copy has only in-frame clones and lacks some. The sample yields approximately 2.3 million clones, more than 80% seen once. The germline V and J ends were trimmed by 1 base and 2 bases, with 9 bases remaining between them. In germline, CDR1 is SGHRS, CDR2 YFSETQ. The CDR3 runs 14 residues. This entry comes from a study of shared clonotypes between healthy human individuals. Overall study: Sampling drew on donors who were a couple of women and three men aged 18 to 49. The study used three CD4 naive, three CD4 memory, two CD8 naive and one CD8 memory plate per donor.

General study results and limits: For naive CD4 cells, approximately 4.7% of clonotypes were shared across a handful of donors.

The specimen was naive CD4+ T cells from PBMCs. Subset: CD45RA+ positively selected. V usage is TRBV5-1 and J usage is TRBJ1-1, with unresolved D. The sequence came from a young man in good health. Some clones in this sample may be carry-over from other donors' samples. The CDR3 loop is CASSLLGLNTEAFF. In nucleotides, the CDR3 is TGCGCCAGCAGCTTGCTTGGGCTTAACACTGAAGCTTTCTTT.